Listed below are T cell receptor beta chains from one sample, sequenced in a study of cytomegalovirus exposure and HLA in healthy donors. Here immunoSEQ multiplex PCR was the method, and the copy in TCRdb shows in-frame clones only, minus some. The sample lists 100,000 to 150,000 clones; approximately 71% were seen once. Specimen: PBMCs. These receptors all come from a woman aged 55-69 years in good health and CMV-seronegative. Each CDR3 is given with its conserved first and last residue. Each record gives: V gene, D gene, clone size, J gene, CDR3 protein, CDR3 DNA. A D gene is named only where the DNA matches it firmly. Size tells how often a clone was seen (once, few, many) or the class of an expanded clone, and some rows leave it out.

V gene: TRBV6-4
D gene: TRBD2
clone size: -
J gene: TRBJ2-1
CDR3 protein: CASSQRGGYNEQFF
CDR3 DNA: TGTGCCAGCAGCCAGCGGGGGGGGTACAATGAGCAGTTCTTC

V gene: TRBV7-2
D gene: TRBD2
clone size: -
J gene: TRBJ2-3
CDR3 protein: CASSFRWAGEADTQYF
CDR3 DNA: TGTGCCAGCAGCTTCAGATGGGCGGGAGAGGCAGATACGCAGTATTTT

V gene: TRBV4-2
D gene: TRBD2
clone size: -
J gene: TRBJ2-1
CDR3 protein: CASSPEEAGRADEQFF
CDR3 DNA: TGTGCCAGCAGCCCCGAAGAAGCGGGGAGGGCGGATGAGCAGTTCTTC

V gene: TRBV6-5
D gene: TRBD2
clone size: -
J gene: TRBJ2-5
CDR3 protein: CASQRGGRETQYF
CDR3 DNA: TGTGCCAGCCAAAGGGGAGGGCGAGAGACCCAGTACTTC

V gene: TRBV30
D gene: -
clone size: once
J gene: TRBJ2-2
CDR3 protein: CAWTGGRNTGELFF
CDR3 DNA: TGTGCCTGGACAGGGGGGCGGAACACCGGGGAGCTGTTTTTT

V gene: TRBV5-1
D gene: TRBD1
clone size: -
J gene: TRBJ2-5
CDR3 protein: CASSPTGAGPQETQYF
CDR3 DNA: TGCGCCAGCAGTCCTACAGGGGCCGGGCCACAAGAGACCCAGTACTTC

V gene: TRBV6-4
D gene: -
clone size: -
J gene: TRBJ2-6
CDR3 protein: CASSELGQGYLSGANVLTF
CDR3 DNA: TGTGCCAGCAGTGAACTCGGGCAGGGATATCTCTCTGGGGCCAACGTCCTGACTTTC

V gene: TRBV9
D gene: TRBD1
clone size: -
J gene: TRBJ1-2
CDR3 protein: CASSGDRVMYGYTF
CDR3 DNA: TGTGCCAGCAGCGGGGACAGGGTGATGTATGGCTACACCTTC

V gene: TRBV4-1
D gene: TRBD2
clone size: -
J gene: TRBJ2-5
CDR3 protein: CASSQVLAGGQETQYF
CDR3 DNA: TGCGCCAGCAGCCAAGTCCTAGCGGGGGGGCAAGAGACCCAGTACTTC

V gene: TRBV27
D gene: TRBD1
clone size: -
J gene: TRBJ2-7
CDR3 protein: CASSYRTGGDYEQYF
CDR3 DNA: TGTGCCAGCAGTTATAGGACAGGGGGCGATTACGAGCAGTACTTC

V gene: TRBV11-2
D gene: -
clone size: -
J gene: TRBJ1-4
CDR3 protein: CASSSVQGTNEKLFF
CDR3 DNA: TGTGCCAGCAGCTCCGTACAGGGTACTAATGAAAAACTGTTTTTT

V gene: TRBV28
D gene: TRBD2
clone size: -
J gene: TRBJ2-3
CDR3 protein: CASSLWGLAASTDTQYF
CDR3 DNA: TGTGCCAGCAGTTTATGGGGACTAGCGGCTAGCACAGATACGCAGTATTTT

V gene: TRBV19
D gene: -
clone size: -
J gene: TRBJ2-7
CDR3 protein: CASTPLDSPYEQYF
CDR3 DNA: TGTGCCAGTACTCCCCTGGACAGTCCCTACGAGCAGTACTTC

V gene: TRBV23-1
D gene: -
clone size: few
J gene: TRBJ2-7
CDR3 protein: CASRREKITGGHEQYF
CDR3 DNA: TGCGCCAGCCGCCGGGAAAAGATCACGGGGGGCCACGAGCAGTACTTC

V gene: TRBV7-2
D gene: TRBD1
clone size: -
J gene: TRBJ1-5
CDR3 protein: CASSSPGQNQPQHF
CDR3 DNA: TGTGCCAGCAGCTCACCGGGACAGAATCAGCCCCAGCATTTT

V gene: TRBV5-8
D gene: TRBD1
clone size: once
J gene: TRBJ1-4
CDR3 protein: CASSFITGVDEKLFF
CDR3 DNA: TGTGCCAGCAGCTTTATTACAGGGGTGGATGAAAAACTGTTTTTT